This T cell receptor beta chain is from a study of blood T cell repertoires in COVID-19. Only in-frame clones appear in the TCRdb table, and some are missing; sequencing was by immunoSEQ multiplex PCR. The repertoire has some 200,000 clones, approximately 85% of them found once; the top ten carry approximately 8%. The sample consisted of peripheral blood. The sequence came from a woman aged 60-75 years with acute or convalescent COVID-19.

For the CDR3, the DNA is TGTGCCAGCAGCTTAGGACAGGGATTCTATGGCTACACCTTC. Protein sequence: CASSLGQGFYGYTF. The chain carries TRBV7-9 and TRBJ1-2; 7 bases fit TRBD1. Losses at the gene ends were 1 base for V and 4 bases for J; bases not matched to a gene: 3. The CDR3 is 14 amino acids. Germline V lookup: CDR1 SEHNR, CDR2 FQNEAQ (reference sequence).